This T cell receptor beta chain was obtained from a study of blood T cell repertoires in COVID-19. The overall study: The origin of the acute and convalescent COVID-19 samples was the United States, Italy and Spain.

Using immunoSEQ multiplex PCR, the repertoire was profiled, and TCRdb retains in-frame clones only, with some absent. The sample holds tens of thousands of clones, approximately 82% seen once. In germline, CDR1 is SGHRS, CDR2 YFSETQ. This CDR3 spans 15 amino acids. Trimming cost V 4 bases and J 6 bases, with 17 bases left between them. The sequence came from a human donor in a cohort sampled during active COVID-19. The V call is TRBV5-1, the J call TRBJ2-1; perhaps TRBD2 as D (6 bases). Sample: peripheral blood. CDR3 protein: CASSDGTSTSNEQFF. The CDR3 DNA follows: TGCGCCAGCAGCGACGGGACTTCCACTTCCAATGAGCAGTTCTTC.